The T cell receptor (beta chain) under discussion was sequenced for a study of blood T cell repertoires in COVID-19 (dated by TCRdb to about 2020). Context from the whole study: Samples covering the acute and convalescent phases of COVID-19 were provided by collaborators in the United States, Italy and Spain. The prospective study material was composed of cDNA or gDNA derived from T cells, B-cell-depleted T cells, or PBMCs. Subjects who had been exposed to COVID-19, were actively infected with it, or had recovered from it provided the deeply sampled blood TCRbeta repertoires that made up the dataset. The repertoires were made available in a free public database intended to serve as a resource for research on the immune response to SARS-CoV-2. The samples were drawn from two sources: the first 160 participants of the ongoing ImmuneRACE study, and some 1,300 subjects contributed by 6 global collaborators. Nearly every sample came with metadata listing a de-identified subject ID, COVID-19 status, age in years and sex. Where available, HLA class I and class II types were taken from metadata supplied by the sample provider and were not determined by assay-based typing. The paper as a whole reports these results and caveats: How much clinical and demographic metadata was included differed by source and by participant, and the metadata was provided uncurated.

The collaborating institutions used their own protocols to collect whole blood in K2EDTA tubes. For TCRbeta analysis, collaborators shipped samples as frozen whole blood, isolated PBMCs, or DNA extracted from either of those sample types. The germline V gene (reference sequence) provides CDR1 LNHNV and CDR2 YYDKDF. From its cysteine to its phenylalanine, the CDR3 spans 10 amino acids. Of the read, only the CDR3 DNA is kept; its 30 bases are in frame from base 1. V is clipped by 7 bases and J by 4 bases, and the sequence between their germline boundaries is 4 bases long. On this clone itself: Its recognized antigen is unknown. Nothing much larger sits one base from this clone, and base qualities are not available.

TCRbeta CDR3 regions were amplified from genomic DNA using the immunoSEQ Assay, a bias-controlled multiplex PCR. The paper's processing steps were these. Nucleated cell counts per sample were estimated from amplification of reference gene primers within the assay. Sequence reads were collapsed and filtered to measure the absolute abundance of every unique TCRbeta CDR3 rearrangement. For each sample, productive Simpson clonality was calculated as the square root of Simpson's diversity index across productive rearrangements. TCRdb retrieved this table from immuneACCESS and kept in-frame rearrangements only. Not all clones are present; in checked studies, unresolved V genes account for under half, and no reason is known for the remainder. V, J and clone size reflect that table, while D and trimming were determined from the DNA. Here the sample has 95,000 to 110,000 clones; approximately 83% occur a single time. Approximately 3.4% of the sample lies in the top ten.

Rearrangement joined TRBV15 to TRBJ1-2, with no D gene named confidently. The sample comprised peripheral blood. The clonotype comes from a woman aged 80 or over with active or convalescent COVID-19. The bases read TGTGCCACCACGGGCTATGGCTACACCTTC. The resulting protein is CATTGYGYTF.